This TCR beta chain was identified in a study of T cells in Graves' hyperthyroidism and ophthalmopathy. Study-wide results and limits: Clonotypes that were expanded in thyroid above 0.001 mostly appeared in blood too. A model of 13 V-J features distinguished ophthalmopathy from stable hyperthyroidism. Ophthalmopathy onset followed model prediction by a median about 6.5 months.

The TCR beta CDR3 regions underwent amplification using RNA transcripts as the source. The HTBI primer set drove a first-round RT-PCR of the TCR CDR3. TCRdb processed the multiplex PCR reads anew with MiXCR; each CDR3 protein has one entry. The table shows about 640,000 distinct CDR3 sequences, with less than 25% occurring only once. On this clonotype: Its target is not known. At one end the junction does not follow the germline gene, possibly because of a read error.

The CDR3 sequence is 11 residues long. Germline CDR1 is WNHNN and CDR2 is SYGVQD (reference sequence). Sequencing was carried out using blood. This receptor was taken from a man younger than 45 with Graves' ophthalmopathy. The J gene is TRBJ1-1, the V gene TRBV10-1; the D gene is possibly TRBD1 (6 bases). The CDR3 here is CATSQGTEALF. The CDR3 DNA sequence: TGCGCCACCTCACAGGGAACTGAAGCTTTGTTT.